This T cell receptor beta chain was sequenced in a study of cytomegalovirus exposure and HLA in healthy donors. CDR3 size: 15 residues. Germline V lookup: CDR1 MNHNS, CDR2 SASEGT. V trimming: 3 bases; J trimming: 1 base; junction bases outside the gene matches: 2. Study-level points and caveats: According to an earlier analysis, most TCR beta V segments yielded productive rearrangements about 87% or about 30% of the time.

As concerns this clone: What it binds is unknown.

Vbeta (60) and Jbeta (13) primers were used in the PCR. Here immunoSEQ multiplex PCR was the method, and the copy in TCRdb shows in-frame clones only, minus some. This table holds tens of thousands of clones, approximately 81% found once. Sample: PBMCs. This chain uses TRBV6-1 with TRBJ2-3; 9 nucleotides line up with TRBD1. This receptor was taken from a woman aged 50 to 60 in good health and CMV-seropositive. CDR3 nucleotide sequence: TGTGCCAGCAGTGATTGGACAGGGGGCACAGATACGCAGTATTTT. Its protein product is CASSDWTGGTDTQYF.